This T cell receptor (beta chain) appears in the sequencing data of a study of OX40 agonist ivuxolimab in advanced cancers. Study-level background: Three patients got partial responses; one had hepatocellular carcinoma and two had cutaneous melanoma.

Profiled with immunoSEQ multiplex PCR; TCRdb holds only in-frame clones, not every one. The top ten hold less than 3.5% of the sample, which has about 61,000 clones, around 86% seen once. Per germline, CDR1 LNHDA and CDR2 SQIVND (reference sequence). V was trimmed by 9 bases and J by 2 bases, leaving 11 bases between them. This CDR3 is built from 13 residues. This material consisted of CD4+ or CD8+ T cells sorted from blood, taken in a trial of the OX40 agonist ivuxolimab. The clonotype comes from an adult with an advanced solid tumor such as melanoma, head and neck, liver or kidney cancer. The chain carries TRBV19 and TRBJ1-5; D perhaps matches TRBD1 (5 bases). The CDR3 loop reads CASETERNQPQHF. In DNA, the CDR3 is TGTGCCAGCGAGACAGAGCGCAATCAGCCCCAGCATTTT.